This T cell receptor (beta chain) appears in the sequencing data of a study of shared clonotypes between healthy human individuals. Study at large: With ages of 18 to 49, the donors were two women and a few men.

The repertoire was sequenced with immunoSEQ multiplex PCR; TCRdb's copy has only in-frame clones and lacks some. The sample consists of over a million clones, about four fifths of them appearing once. The CDR3 loop spans 16 amino acids. Looked up from germline, CDR1 is SNHLY and CDR2 is FYNNEI. The J segment lost 8 bases and the V segment lost 6 bases, leaving 14 bases of the junction unmatched. Sequencing was performed on memory CD4+ T cells from PBMCs. The subset denotes: CD45RA-negative fraction. The source is a man younger than 30 in good health. Some clones in this sample may be carry-over from other donors' samples. V usage is TRBV2 and J usage is TRBJ1-5; 9 bases fit TRBD1. CDR3 nucleotide sequence: TGTGCCAGCAGCGTACAGGGGGCGAAGGTTTCGAAGCCCCAGCATTTT. Amino acids: CASSVQGAKVSKPQHF.